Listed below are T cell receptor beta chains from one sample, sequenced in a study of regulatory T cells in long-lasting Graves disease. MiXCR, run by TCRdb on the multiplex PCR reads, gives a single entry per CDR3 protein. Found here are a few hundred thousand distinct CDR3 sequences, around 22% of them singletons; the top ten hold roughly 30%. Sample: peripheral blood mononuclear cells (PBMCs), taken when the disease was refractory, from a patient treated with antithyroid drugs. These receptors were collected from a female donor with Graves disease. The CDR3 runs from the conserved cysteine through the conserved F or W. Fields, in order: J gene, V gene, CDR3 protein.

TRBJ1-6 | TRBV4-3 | CASSQETANSPLHF
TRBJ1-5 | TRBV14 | CASSQLGLGPQHF
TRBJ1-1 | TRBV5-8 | CASSLITGMAEAFF
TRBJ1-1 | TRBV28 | CASSIGRSMNTEAFF
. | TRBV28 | CASSPGGGFQETQYF
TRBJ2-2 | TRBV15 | CATTWRRDTGELFF
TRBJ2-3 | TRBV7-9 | CASSLDRTTDTQYF
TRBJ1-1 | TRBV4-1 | CASSQDRGPSTEAFF
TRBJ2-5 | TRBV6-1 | CASRQRGETQYF
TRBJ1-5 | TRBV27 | CASSLRLSTADNQPQHF
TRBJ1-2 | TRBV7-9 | CAVMDRFMHGYTF
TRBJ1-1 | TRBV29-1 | CSARDRGIFF
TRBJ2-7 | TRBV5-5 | CASSLRDTHYEQYF
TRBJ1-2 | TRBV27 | CASSLSTGYGYTF
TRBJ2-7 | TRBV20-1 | CSTEGVGGWDYEQYF
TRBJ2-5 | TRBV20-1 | CSAKRGVETQYF
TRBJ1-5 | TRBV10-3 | CAISARDFNSNQPQHF
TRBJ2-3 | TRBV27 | CASKRSWTDTQYF
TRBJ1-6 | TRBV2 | CASSAAGQGNYNSPLHF
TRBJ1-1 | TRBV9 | CASSTGTAHTEAFF
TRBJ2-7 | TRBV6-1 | CASSEPGSKQYF
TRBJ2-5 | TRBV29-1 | CSVRAPGSPAQYF
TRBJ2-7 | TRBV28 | CASSRRQTLSEQCF
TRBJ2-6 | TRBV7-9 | CASSLWLGGPGANVLTF
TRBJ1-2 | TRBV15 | CTTSRVRGGAGSGYTF
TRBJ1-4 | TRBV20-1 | CSAFGETNEKLFF
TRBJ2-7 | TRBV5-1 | CASSLRRGVGYEQYF
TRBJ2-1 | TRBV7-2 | CASSLDPSLYNEQFF
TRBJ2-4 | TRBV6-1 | CASSIDRDGSKNIQYF
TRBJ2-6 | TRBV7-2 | CASSLRGGQMGANVLTF